This TCR beta chain came from a study of cytomegalovirus exposure and HLA in healthy donors. Study-wide background: Previous work identified roughly 120 million unique TCR beta sequences from approximately 190 million T cells. In an early release, HLA-typed donors contributed tens of millions of unique TCR sequences. General observations from the study: A list of approximately 150 TCR beta chains associated with cytomegalovirus was given.

Use of 60 Vbeta and 13 Jbeta primers characterized the PCR. Sequencing used immunoSEQ multiplex PCR; TCRdb keeps in-frame clones, though not all of them. In the table there are approximately 140,000 clones, around 77% of which are singletons. The V gene's germline CDR1 is LGHNA and CDR2 YNFKEQ. Trimming cost V 0 bases and J 7 bases, with 10 bases left between them. The CDR3 spans 14 residues. Remarks on this clone: What it binds is unknown.

The TCR was taken from a woman aged 45-65 years in good health and CMV-seronegative. The chain recombines TRBV4-2 with TRBJ2-1; D ambiguous. Sequencing was carried out using PBMCs. DNA for the CDR3: TGTGCCAGCAGCCAAGATAGTTCGAGGAATGAGCAGTTCTTC. It translates to CASSQDSSRNEQFF.